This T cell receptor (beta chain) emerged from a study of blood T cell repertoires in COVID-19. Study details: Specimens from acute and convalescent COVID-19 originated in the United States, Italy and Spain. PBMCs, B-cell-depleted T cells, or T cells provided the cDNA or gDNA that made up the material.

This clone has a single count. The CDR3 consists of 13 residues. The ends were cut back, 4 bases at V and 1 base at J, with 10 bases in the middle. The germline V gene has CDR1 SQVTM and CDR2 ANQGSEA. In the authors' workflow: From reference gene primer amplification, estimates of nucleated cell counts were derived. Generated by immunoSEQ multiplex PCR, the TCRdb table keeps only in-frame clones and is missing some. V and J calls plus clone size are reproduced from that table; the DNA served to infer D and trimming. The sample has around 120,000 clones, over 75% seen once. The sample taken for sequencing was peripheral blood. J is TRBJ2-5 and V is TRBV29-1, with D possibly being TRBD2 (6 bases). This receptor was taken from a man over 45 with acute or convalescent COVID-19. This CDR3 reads CSVGGRTQETQYF. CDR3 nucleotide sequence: TGCAGCGTTGGAGGGAGGACCCAAGAGACCCAGTACTTC.